What follows is one T cell receptor beta chain and its context. The entry originates in a study of neoadjuvant nivolumab and ipilimumab in lung cancer. Sequencing was performed with immunoSEQ multiplex PCR; in TCRdb, only in-frame clones are kept and a portion is missing. The profile shows 25,000 to 30,000 clones, more than 80% of them singletons. The CDR3 loop spans 14 amino acids. V lost 1 base to trimming and J lost 4 bases, with 9 bases between them. In germline, CDR1 is LNHNV, CDR2 YYDKDF (reference sequence). This chain links TRBV15 with TRBJ2-3, with D unclear. The material sequenced was tumor tissue, taken after neoadjuvant nivolumab, alone or with ipilimumab, at or shortly before surgery. The sequence was collected from an adult with non-small cell lung cancer. The CDR3 sequence is CATSRGLVADTQYF. DNA of the CDR3: TGTGCCACCAGCAGAGGGCTAGTTGCAGATACGCAGTATTTT.